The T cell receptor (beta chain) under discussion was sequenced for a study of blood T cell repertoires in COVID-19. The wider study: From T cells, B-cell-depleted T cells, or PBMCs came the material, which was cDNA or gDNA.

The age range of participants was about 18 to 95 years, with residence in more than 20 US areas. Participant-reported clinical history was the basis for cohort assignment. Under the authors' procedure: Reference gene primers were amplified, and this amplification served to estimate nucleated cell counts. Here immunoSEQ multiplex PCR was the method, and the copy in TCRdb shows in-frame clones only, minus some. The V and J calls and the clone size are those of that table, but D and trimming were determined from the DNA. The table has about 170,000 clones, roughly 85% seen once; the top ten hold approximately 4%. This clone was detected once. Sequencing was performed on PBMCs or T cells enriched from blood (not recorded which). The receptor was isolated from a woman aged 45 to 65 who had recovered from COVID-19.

The CDR3 region is CASTPWGQGNQPQHF. The DNA for the CDR3 is TGTGCCAGCACCCCATGGGGGCAGGGGAATCAGCCCCAGCATTTT. The genes are TRBV28 and TRBJ1-5; a possible D gene is TRBD1 (6 bases). V lost 7 bases and J 4 bases, leaving 17 bases between the germline ends. Germline loops: CDR1 MDHEN, CDR2 SYDVKM. The CDR3 sequence is 15 residues long.